What follows are 22 T cell receptor beta chains derived from one specimen sequenced in a study of blood T cell repertoires in COVID-19. Data came from immunoSEQ multiplex PCR; TCRdb stores just in-frame clones and leaves some out. The data hold under 95,000 clones, with under 85% observed a single time. The sample was peripheral blood. The receptors were gathered from a man in his 70s with acute or convalescent COVID-19.

The chain joins TRBV24-1 to TRBJ2-2; perhaps TRBD2 as D (6 bases). The germline gives CDR1 KGHDR, CDR2 SFDVKD. The germline V and J ends were trimmed by 8 bases and 3 bases, with 9 bases remaining between them. The CDR3 length is 13 residues. The CDR3 sequence is CATKGGDTGELFF. DNA of the CDR3: TGTGCCACCAAGGGCGGGGACACCGGGGAGCTGTTTTTT.

This clone was seen more than once but under ten times. This chain connects TRBV3-1 (or the pseudogene TRBV3-2) to TRBJ2-7; unclear D gene. Trimming took off 1 base at V and 6 bases at J, with 10 bases between the two ends. The CDR3 has 13 residues. Germline CDR1 and CDR2: LGHDT and YNNKEL (reference sequence). The CDR3 reads CASSQGSVSEQYV. For the CDR3, the DNA is TGTGCCAGCAGCCAAGGGTCAGTCAGCGAGCAGTACGTC.

V gene TRBV5-6 combines with J gene TRBJ2-5; 12 positions match TRBD2. V dropped 4 bases and J dropped 5; count of bases not matched to a gene: 6. From germline, CDR1 is SGHDT and CDR2 YYEEEE. The CDR3 is 15 amino acids. CDR3 bases: TGTGCCAGCAGCCGACTAGCGGGGGAGGCGGAGACCCAGTACTTC. As protein: CASSRLAGEAETQYF.

The genes are TRBV18 and TRBJ1-1, with TRBD1 matching over 8 bases. This CDR3 spans 15 amino acids. Germline V gene data show CDR1 as KGHSH and CDR2 as LQKENI. J was trimmed by 3 bases and V by 3 bases; bases with no gene match: 6. The CDR3 region has the DNA TGTGCCAGCTCACCGCAACAGGGACAGGACACTGAAGCTTTCTTT. The encoded protein is CASSPQQGQDTEAFF.

The chain uses TRBV7-3 and TRBJ2-1; 10 bases match TRBD2. V gave up 5 bases and J gave up 4 bases; unmatched junction bases: 8. CDR3 length: 16 residues. The V gene's germline CDR1 is SGHTA and CDR2 FQGTGA. CDR3 protein: CASSTQAGGPYNEQFF. CDR3 nucleotide sequence: TGTGCCAGCAGCACCCAAGCGGGGGGGCCATACAATGAGCAGTTCTTC.

This sequence joins TRBV6-5 and TRBJ2-1; tentatively, D is TRBD1 (6 bases). The germline V gene has CDR1 MNHEY and CDR2 SVGAGI. The CDR3 consists of 15 residues. Trimming stripped 6 bases from V and 0 bases from J, with 12 bases between. The CDR3 DNA reads as TGTGCCAGCAGGGTTACAGGGAGCTCCTACAATGAGCAGTTCTTC. Its translation: CASRVTGSSYNEQFF.

This clone occurred a few times. V and J are TRBV5-1 and TRBJ1-5; 11 nucleotides align to TRBD1. This CDR3 comprises 15 residues. V dropped 4 bases and J dropped 2; count of bases not matched to a gene: 2. The V gene's germline CDR1 is SGHRS and CDR2 YFSETQ. Written as DNA, the CDR3 is TGCGCCAGCAGCAGGACAGGGGGCCGCAATCAGCCCCAGCATTTT. Protein: CASSRTGGRNQPQHF.

This clone was seen only a few times. The chain carries TRBV5-6 and TRBJ1-5, with D uncertain. CDR3 length equals 14 residues. V was pared by 1 base and J by 7 bases, with 12 bases between. Germline V gene lookup returns CDR1 SGHDT and CDR2 YYEEEE. The CDR3, as DNA: TGTGCCAGCAGCTTGAGAGGGATTGGACAGCCCCAGCATTTT. It translates to CASSLRGIGQPQHF.

The chain employs TRBV2 and TRBJ2-7; D is perhaps TRBD2 (5 bases). Germline V gene lookup returns CDR1 SNHLY and CDR2 FYNNEI. The CDR3 has 12 residues. Trimming shortened V by 5 bases and J by 7 bases, and 12 bases separated the two germline ends. The DNA of the CDR3 is TGTGCCAGCAGTACTGGTCCGGGGGAGCAGTACGTC. Protein: CASSTGPGEQYV.

This chain links TRBV7-2 with TRBJ2-1, with 11 positions matching TRBD1. Germline lookup yields CDR1 SGHTA and CDR2 FQGNSA. The trim removed 4 bases at V and 7 bases at J, leaving 6 bases unmatched. The CDR3 is made up of 15 amino acids. CDR3 protein: CASSSGQGAVNEQFF. CDR3 nucleotide sequence: TGTGCCAGCAGCTCTGGACAGGGGGCGGTGAATGAGCAGTTCTTC.

This chain uses TRBV7-9 with TRBJ2-1; TRBD2 aligns across 8 bases. J was trimmed by 0 bases and V by 2 bases; bases with no gene match: 3. The CDR3 has 16 residues. The germline gives CDR1 SEHNR, CDR2 FQNEAQ (reference sequence). CDR3 loop: CASSLWRGVSYNEQFF. CDR3 DNA sequence: TGTGCCAGCAGCTTATGGCGGGGGGTCTCCTACAATGAGCAGTTCTTC.

This sequence joins TRBV5-1 and TRBJ2-2; 10 bases agree with TRBD2. In germline, CDR1 is SGHRS, CDR2 YFSETQ. This CDR3 is 16 amino acids long. Germline trimming cut 4 bases from V and 1 base from J; bases unmatched to any gene: 4. CDR3 sequence (DNA): TGCGCCAGCAGCATAAGGACTAGCGGGAACACCGGGGAGCTGTTTTTT. This sequence encodes CASSIRTSGNTGELFF.

The chain employs TRBV5-4 and TRBJ2-6, with a possible D match to TRBD2 (5 bases). CDR1 is SGHNT, CDR2 YYREEE, per germline (reference sequence). This CDR3 has 14 amino acids. V dropped 3 bases and J dropped 2 bases, with 6 bases sitting between them. The CDR3 coding sequence is TGTGCCAGCAGCTGGAGGACTGGGGCCAACGTCCTGACTTTC. Translated, it gives CASSWRTGANVLTF.

CDR3: CASSFGLLEQFF. The CDR3 coding sequence is TGTGCCAGCAGCTTCGGACTCCTGGAGCAGTTCTTC. V gene TRBV5-5 combines with J gene TRBJ2-1, with D perhaps matching TRBD2 (5 bases). Germline V gives CDR1 SGHKS, CDR2 YYEKEE (reference sequence). The CDR3 totals 12 residues. Trimming shortened V by 2 bases and J by 10 bases, and 10 bases separated the two germline ends.

This chain links TRBV5-8 with TRBJ1-5; D remains ambiguous. Between the trimmed V and J ends, which lost 4 bases and 0 bases, there was a span of 8 bases. CDR3 length: 14 amino acids. Looked up from germline, CDR1 is SGHTS and CDR2 is YDEGEE. CDR3 protein: CASSREDSNQPQHF. The CDR3 DNA sequence: TGTGCCAGCAGCCGGGAGGATAGCAATCAGCCCCAGCATTTT.

This chain connects TRBV5-1 to TRBJ1-4; 8 bases line up with TRBD1. The CDR3 is 19 residues long. Trimming took 4 bases from V and 8 from J; bases not matched to a gene: 22. CDR1 is SGHRS and CDR2 is YFSETQ in the germline V gene. This chain's CDR3 is CASSGGQGIGRDPREKLFF. The CDR3 nucleotides read TGCGCCAGCAGCGGTGGACAGGGTATAGGTAGAGATCCCCGCGAAAAACTGTTTTTT. Looking up the rest from reference TRBV5-1 and TRBJ1-4 gives the full variable domain: KAGVTQTPRYLIKTRGQQVTLSCSPISGHRSVSWYQQTPGQGLQFLFEYFSETQRNKGNFPGRFSGRQFSNSRSEMNVSTLELGDSALYLCASSGGQGIGRDPREKLFFGSGTQLSVL.

V gene TRBV5-1 combines with J gene TRBJ1-2; weak D call: TRBD1 (5 bases). V lost 2 bases and J 1 base, leaving 9 bases between the germline ends. CDR3 length equals 14 residues. Germline CDR1 and CDR2: SGHRS and YFSETQ. CDR3 loop: CASSFGGDNYGYTF. The CDR3 DNA sequence: TGCGCCAGCAGCTTTGGAGGGGATAACTATGGCTACACCTTC.

The V and J genes are TRBV7-9 and TRBJ2-5, with TRBD1 matching over 9 bases. Looked up from germline, CDR1 is SEHNR and CDR2 is FQNEAQ (reference sequence). J lost 5 bases, V lost 4 bases, and 8 bases had no gene match. The CDR3 is 15 residues long. The CDR3 DNA reads as TGTGCCAGCAGCTCAACAGGGGGCGCCTCGGAGACCCAGTACTTC. It encodes CASSSTGGASETQYF. Combining the CDR3 with reference TRBV7-9 and TRBJ2-5 gives the whole variable domain DTGVSQNPRHKITKRGQNVTFRCDPISEHNRLYWYRQTLGQGPEFLTYFQNEAQLEKSRLLSDRFSAERPKGSFSTLEIQRTEQGDSAMYLCASSSTGGASETQYFGPGTRLLVL.

The V call is TRBV28, the J call TRBJ2-5; 7 bases agree with TRBD1. The CDR3 consists of 13 residues. The V gene end was trimmed by 7 bases and the J gene end by 2 bases; junction bases not matched to a gene: 4. Germline CDR1 reads MDHEN; CDR2 reads SYDVKM. The CDR3 region has the DNA TGTGCCAGCACCTCGGGACAGCAAGAGACCCAGTACTTC. It codes for CASTSGQQETQYF.

This rearrangement joins TRBV7-2 to TRBJ2-7; TRBD1 matches at 7 bases. V dropped 6 bases and J dropped 6; count of bases not matched to a gene: 8. The CDR3 runs to 13 residues. Germline assignment: CDR1 SGHTA and CDR2 FQGNSA. The CDR3 nucleotides read TGTGCCAGCAGTGGGAAGGGGGCGGTCGAGCAGTACTTC. This translates into CASSGKGAVEQYF. Variable domain in full (rest from reference TRBV7-2 and TRBJ2-7): GAGVSQSPSNKVTEKGKDVELRCDPISGHTALYWYRQSLGQGLEFLIYFQGNSAPDKSGLPSDRFSAERTGGSVSTLTIQRTQQEDSAVYLCASSGKGAVEQYFGPGTRLTVT.

V gene TRBV5-1 combines with J gene TRBJ1-3; D not certain. The CDR3 has 14 amino acids. Per germline, CDR1 SGHRS and CDR2 YFSETQ. V lost 6 bases, J lost 4 bases, and 14 bases lay in between. The CDR3 spells CASKDFPGGNTIYF. For the CDR3, the DNA is TGCGCCAGCAAGGACTTCCCGGGGGGAAACACCATATATTTT.

The chain recombines TRBV30 with TRBJ1-4; tentative D call: TRBD1 (5 bases). Germline-derived CDR1 and CDR2 are GTSNPN and SVGIG (reference sequence). V was clipped by 0 bases and J by 7 bases, with 12 bases between them. The CDR3 has 14 residues. The CDR3 is CAWSVQGTFEKLFF. For the CDR3, the DNA is TGTGCCTGGAGTGTTCAGGGTACCTTTGAAAAACTGTTTTTT.